This passage covers 7 T cell receptor beta chains from one sample sequenced in a study of blood T cell repertoires in COVID-19. Assay: immunoSEQ multiplex PCR; the TCRdb copy retains only in-frame clones and omits some. The data contain about 220,000 clones, more than 75% of them seen just once; the ten biggest clones take up 2.9%. The specimen sequenced was peripheral blood. The receptors originated from a man aged 50 to 59 who had recovered from COVID-19.

V and J are TRBV3-1 (or the pseudogene TRBV3-2) and TRBJ2-3; 13 bases are shared with TRBD2. V lost 4 bases and J lost 4; bases outside the gene matches: 8. The CDR3 runs to 17 residues. Germline V lookup: CDR1 LGHDT, CDR2 YNNKEL (reference sequence). The CDR3 DNA follows: TGTGCCAGCAGCCGGACTAGCGGGAGAGGCGGCGCAGATACGCAGTATTTT. It translates to CASSRTSGRGGADTQYF.

The gene calls are TRBV6-5 and TRBJ1-5, with 7 bases aligning to TRBD1. The CDR3 has 15 residues. V was clipped by 4 bases and J by 1 base; unmatched bases: 4. Germline assignment: CDR1 MNHEY and CDR2 SVGAGI. The CDR3 DNA is TGTGCCAGCAGTTTAGGGGGCGCGAGCAATCAGCCCCAGCATTTT. Translation: CASSLGGASNQPQHF.

This clone was detected a few times. The V and J genes are TRBV28 and TRBJ1-4; 9 bases match TRBD1. From germline, CDR1 is MDHEN and CDR2 SYDVKM. The CDR3 loop spans 16 amino acids. J lost 1 base, V lost 5 bases, and 5 bases had no gene match. The CDR3 loop is CASSPGQGRTNEKLFF. CDR3 DNA: TGTGCCAGCAGTCCGGGACAGGGAAGAACTAATGAAAAACTGTTTTTT.

V is TRBV4-1 and J is TRBJ2-5; 11 nucleotides line up with TRBD2. V lost 0 bases to trimming and J lost 5 bases; unmatched junction nucleotides: 11. CDR3 size: 18 residues. The germline gives CDR1 MGHRA, CDR2 YSYEKL. The CDR3 DNA sequence: TGCGCCAGCAGCCAAGATAGGGAGACTAGCGGGGTTTTTGAGACCCAGTACTTC. It encodes CASSQDRETSGVFETQYF.

V and J are TRBV7-8 and TRBJ2-1; 8 bases fit TRBD1. Trimming took 4 bases from V and 3 from J; bases not matched to a gene: 5. CDR1 and CDR2 (germline): SGHVS, FQNEAQ. The CDR3 totals 15 residues. CDR3 protein: CASSSDRVRYNEQFF. CDR3 DNA sequence: TGTGCCAGCAGCTCGGACAGGGTGCGCTACAATGAGCAGTTCTTC.

The gene calls are TRBV24-1 and TRBJ1-2; 8 bases match TRBD1. Per the germline V gene, CDR1 is KGHDR and CDR2 is SFDVKD. J gave up 7 bases and V 3 bases, and 9 bases lay outside the gene matches. The CDR3 sequence is 15 residues long. This chain's CDR3 is CATSDASTGAGGYTF. The CDR3 DNA follows: TGTGCCACCAGTGATGCTTCGACAGGGGCCGGTGGCTACACCTTC.

This clone was counted a single time. V is TRBV27 and J is TRBJ2-7; possibly TRBD2 for D (5 bases). Trimming removed 5 bases at V and 2 bases at J, with 16 bases between. CDR1 and CDR2 (germline): MNHEY, SMNVEV (reference sequence). The CDR3 runs to 15 residues. CDR3 sequence (DNA): TGTGCCAGCAGTCCGACCAAGGACTGGCCCTACGAGCAGTACTTC. This codes for CASSPTKDWPYEQYF.